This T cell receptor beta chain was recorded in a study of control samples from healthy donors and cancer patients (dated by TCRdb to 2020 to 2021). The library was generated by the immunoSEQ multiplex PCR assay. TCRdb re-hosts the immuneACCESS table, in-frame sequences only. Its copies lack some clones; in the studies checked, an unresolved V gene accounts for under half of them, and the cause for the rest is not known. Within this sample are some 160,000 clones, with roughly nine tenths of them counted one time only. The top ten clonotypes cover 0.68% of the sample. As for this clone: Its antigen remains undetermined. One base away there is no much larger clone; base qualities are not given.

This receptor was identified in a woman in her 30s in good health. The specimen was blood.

The bases are TGTGCCAGCAGCGTAGAGGCTACCCAACCTATCTCCTACGAGCAGTACTTC. Translation gives CASSVEATQPISYEQYF. The chain is assembled from TRBV9 and TRBJ2-7, with the identity of the D gene unclear. As encoded in the germline V gene, CDR1 is SGDLS while CDR2 is YYNGEE. V loses 0 bases of germline sequence and J loses 0 bases, and the interval between the two ends is 16 bases. The CDR3 runs 17 amino acids, cysteine and phenylalanine included. CDR3 DNA only is kept here, 51 bases in frame from base 1.